This T cell receptor (beta chain) was retrieved from a study of blood T cell repertoires in COVID-19. Study details: Material from acute and convalescent COVID-19 was sourced from the United States, Italy and Spain. PBMCs, B-cell-depleted T cells, or T cells provided the cDNA or gDNA that made up the material.

CDR1 is SEHNR and CDR2 is FQNEAQ in the germline V gene (reference sequence). Trimming at V came to 4 bases and at J to 8 bases, leaving 8 bases not matched to a gene. This CDR3 region has 14 residues. The authors' processing: Nucleated cell counts were estimated from reference gene primer amplification. Using immunoSEQ multiplex PCR, the repertoire was profiled, and TCRdb retains in-frame clones only, with some absent. That table is the source of V, J and clone size, and D and trimming were worked out from the DNA. The sample contains roughly 100,000 clones, 87% of which appear only once. The TCR comes from a man between 50 and 59 years old with active COVID-19. The chain links TRBV7-9 to TRBJ1-3; TRBD1 matches 7 bases. The sequencing sample was made of peripheral blood. The CDR3 DNA sequence: TGTGCCAGCAGCTCAAAGGGGGCCACCGACACCATATATTTT. It encodes CASSSKGATDTIYF. The full variable domain, completed using reference TRBV7-9 and TRBJ1-3, is DTGVSQNPRHKITKRGQNVTFRCDPISEHNRLYWYRQTLGQGPEFLTYFQNEAQLEKSRLLSDRFSAERPKGSFSTLEIQRTEQGDSAMYLCASSSKGATDTIYFGEGSWLTVV.